A selection of T cell receptor beta chains follows, all from one sample in a study of T cell repertoires in ileal Crohn's disease. Some clones are missing from TCRdb's copy, which holds only in-frame ones; the method was immunoSEQ multiplex PCR. The sample includes 13,000 or so clones, around 80% of them seen just once. Source material: ileal tissue. These receptor sequences come from an adult with Crohn's disease. Each CDR3 is given with its conserved first and last residue. Fields, in order: D gene, J gene, clone size, V gene, CDR3 DNA, CDR3 protein. D genes are given only for firm matches. Size values are once, few and many counts, or a class for expanded clones, and some rows have none.

d_call: TRBD1
j_call: TRBJ2-3
clone_size: .
v_call: TRBV7-3
cdr3_nt: TGTGCCAGCAGCTGGACAGGGTCGCAAGATACGCAGTATTTT
cdr3_aa: CASSWTGSQDTQYF

d_call: .
j_call: TRBJ2-5
clone_size: .
v_call: TRBV9
cdr3_nt: TGTGCCAGCAGCGTAGGGGGGCTACAAGAGACCCAGTACTTC
cdr3_aa: CASSVGGLQETQYF

d_call: .
j_call: TRBJ1-3
clone_size: .
v_call: TRBV5-1
cdr3_nt: TGCGCCAGCAGCGCGGGACGGGTCGGAAACACCATATATTTT
cdr3_aa: CASSAGRVGNTIYF

d_call: TRBD2
j_call: TRBJ2-7
clone_size: .
v_call: TRBV7-8
cdr3_nt: TGTGCCAGCACCCAAACCTGGACTAGCGCTTACGAGCAGTACTTC
cdr3_aa: CASTQTWTSAYEQYF

d_call: TRBD1
j_call: TRBJ1-5
clone_size: .
v_call: TRBV5-3
cdr3_nt: TGTGCCAGAAGCCCCCACGACCAAAACGGGACAGGGGATAATCAGCCCCAGCATTTT
cdr3_aa: CARSPHDQNGTGDNQPQHF

d_call: TRBD1
j_call: TRBJ2-7
clone_size: .
v_call: TRBV6-6
cdr3_nt: TGTGCCAGCAGTTCCCCGACAGGGGTGGACGAGCAGTACTTC
cdr3_aa: CASSSPTGVDEQYF

d_call: TRBD1
j_call: TRBJ2-1
clone_size: once
v_call: TRBV7-3
cdr3_nt: TGTGCCAGCAGCTTACGACAGGGAGTCGGCGGTGAGCAGTTCTTC
cdr3_aa: CASSLRQGVGGEQFF

d_call: .
j_call: TRBJ1-3
clone_size: few
v_call: TRBV5-1
cdr3_nt: TGCGCCAGCAGCCAGCAAGGGGGCTCTGGAAACACCATATATTTT
cdr3_aa: CASSQQGGSGNTIYF

d_call: .
j_call: TRBJ2-3
clone_size: .
v_call: TRBV30
cdr3_nt: TGTACGGGTGGCGGCACAGATACGCAGTATTTT
cdr3_aa: CTGGGTDTQYF

d_call: .
j_call: TRBJ2-5
clone_size: .
v_call: TRBV7-9
cdr3_nt: TGTGCCAGCAGCCCCGACAGGGCGGGAGGACAAGAGACCCAGTACTTC
cdr3_aa: CASSPDRAGGQETQYF

d_call: .
j_call: TRBJ2-5
clone_size: .
v_call: TRBV6-1
cdr3_nt: TGTGCCAGCAGTGGGGGCAGGGTGACGGAGACCCAGTACTTC
cdr3_aa: CASSGGRVTETQYF

d_call: TRBD1
j_call: TRBJ1-2
clone_size: few
v_call: TRBV9
cdr3_nt: TGTGCCAGCAGCGTAAGGGACAGGGGGCGCGAGGGCTACACCTTC
cdr3_aa: CASSVRDRGREGYTF

d_call: .
j_call: TRBJ1-1
clone_size: .
v_call: TRBV5-1
cdr3_nt: TGCGCCAGCAGCTTGGAAGAGGGATGGAGGGCTGAAGCTTTCTTT
cdr3_aa: CASSLEEGWRAEAFF

d_call: TRBD1
j_call: TRBJ2-3
clone_size: .
v_call: TRBV7-8
cdr3_nt: TGTGCCAGCGGACAGGGCAGAGGCGCAGATACGCAGTATTTT
cdr3_aa: CASGQGRGADTQYF

d_call: .
j_call: TRBJ1-6
clone_size: .
v_call: TRBV7-9
cdr3_nt: TGTGCCAGCAGCTTAGACCCCAGGGAGGTGTTGAGGGCCCTCCACTTT
cdr3_aa: CASSLDPREVLRALHF

d_call: TRBD2
j_call: TRBJ2-4
clone_size: .
v_call: TRBV9
cdr3_nt: TGTGCCAGCAGCAGACAAGCGGGGGGCGAGAAAAACATTCAGTACTTC
cdr3_aa: CASSRQAGGEKNIQYF

d_call: .
j_call: TRBJ1-2
clone_size: once
v_call: TRBV18
cdr3_nt: TGTGCCAGCTCACCACCGGCCAGTAACTATGGCTACACCTTC
cdr3_aa: CASSPPASNYGYTF

d_call: TRBD1
j_call: TRBJ2-7
clone_size: .
v_call: TRBV7-9
cdr3_nt: TGTGCCAGCAGCTGGACCCCACAGGGGAATCCTTCGTACGAGCAGTACTTC
cdr3_aa: CASSWTPQGNPSYEQYF

d_call: TRBD1
j_call: TRBJ1-2
clone_size: .
v_call: TRBV15
cdr3_nt: TGTGCCACCAGCACCAACAGGGGCGAGGGGTATGGCTACACCTTC
cdr3_aa: CATSTNRGEGYGYTF

d_call: TRBD1
j_call: TRBJ1-2
clone_size: .
v_call: TRBV4-1
cdr3_nt: TGCGCCAGCAGCCAAGATCGGGCAGGGGGTGAACTCTATGGCTACACCTTC
cdr3_aa: CASSQDRAGGELYGYTF

d_call: TRBD1
j_call: TRBJ2-7
clone_size: .
v_call: TRBV5-1
cdr3_nt: TGCGCCAGCAGCTTGGTACAGGGGGCCCACGAGCAGTACTTC
cdr3_aa: CASSLVQGAHEQYF

d_call: .
j_call: TRBJ1-2
clone_size: once
v_call: TRBV5-1
cdr3_nt: TGCGCCAGCAGCCCTTCCCGGGGGGCGAGGCCTCGGGGCTACACCTTC
cdr3_aa: CASSPSRGARPRGYTF

d_call: .
j_call: TRBJ2-7
clone_size: .
v_call: TRBV10-3
cdr3_nt: TGTGCCATCAGGCATAGGCTCCAGGCCGAGCAGTACTTC
cdr3_aa: CAIRHRLQAEQYF

d_call: TRBD2
j_call: TRBJ2-5
clone_size: .
v_call: TRBV6-1
cdr3_nt: TGTGCCAGCAGTGAACTAGCGGGGGGGCAAGAGACCCAGTACTTC
cdr3_aa: CASSELAGGQETQYF

d_call: .
j_call: TRBJ1-1
clone_size: .
v_call: TRBV5-1
cdr3_nt: TGCGCCAGCAGCTTGGGTTTGACGGGGGTCATGAACACTGAAGCTTTCTTT
cdr3_aa: CASSLGLTGVMNTEAFF

d_call: TRBD2
j_call: TRBJ2-1
clone_size: once
v_call: TRBV6-1
cdr3_nt: TGTGCCAGCAGGAGCGGGGGTACCAATGAGCAGTTCTTC
cdr3_aa: CASRSGGTNEQFF

d_call: TRBD1
j_call: TRBJ1-2
clone_size: .
v_call: TRBV29-1
cdr3_nt: TGCAGCGTTGAAGAGGGACAGGGGGCTAATGGCTACACCTTC
cdr3_aa: CSVEEGQGANGYTF

d_call: TRBD1
j_call: TRBJ1-5
clone_size: .
v_call: TRBV30
cdr3_nt: TGTGCCTGGAGTGTACGATCAGGGGGGCTACCCAATCAGCCCCAGCATTTT
cdr3_aa: CAWSVRSGGLPNQPQHF

d_call: .
j_call: TRBJ2-3
clone_size: .
v_call: TRBV6-4
cdr3_nt: TGTGCCAGCAGTGACGGGACTACAGATACGCAGTATTTT
cdr3_aa: CASSDGTTDTQYF

d_call: .
j_call: TRBJ2-1
clone_size: .
v_call: TRBV5-1
cdr3_nt: TGCGCCAGCAGCTTGGGGCAGGGGAAGGATGAGCAGTTCTTC
cdr3_aa: CASSLGQGKDEQFF

d_call: .
j_call: TRBJ1-2
clone_size: once
v_call: TRBV7-9
cdr3_nt: TGTGCCAGCCCTGAGGGAGAAGGCTACACCTTC
cdr3_aa: CASPEGEGYTF

d_call: TRBD2
j_call: TRBJ2-5
clone_size: once
v_call: TRBV29-1
cdr3_nt: TGCAGCGTTGTCAAGGGAGGGAAAGAGACCCAGTACTTC
cdr3_aa: CSVVKGGKETQYF

d_call: .
j_call: TRBJ1-2
clone_size: .
v_call: TRBV7-8
cdr3_nt: TGTGCCAGCAGCTTCATAAGGGGCGGCTACACCTTC
cdr3_aa: CASSFIRGGYTF

d_call: .
j_call: TRBJ2-7
clone_size: .
v_call: TRBV7-6
cdr3_nt: TGTGCCAGCAGCTTGGGCCGAGGGCCGGAATACGAGCAGTACTTC
cdr3_aa: CASSLGRGPEYEQYF

d_call: .
j_call: TRBJ2-6
clone_size: .
v_call: TRBV5-1
cdr3_nt: TGCGCCAGCAGCTTACAGGGATCTGGGGCCAACGTCCTGACTTTC
cdr3_aa: CASSLQGSGANVLTF

d_call: TRBD2
j_call: TRBJ2-1
clone_size: .
v_call: TRBV29-1
cdr3_nt: TGCAGCGTTGGGGGGACTAGCGGGGGCCCCTCCTACAATGAGCAGTTCTTC
cdr3_aa: CSVGGTSGGPSYNEQFF

d_call: .
j_call: TRBJ1-3
clone_size: .
v_call: TRBV9
cdr3_nt: TGTGCCAGCAGCGTAGCCGCGTCTGGAAACACCATATATTTT
cdr3_aa: CASSVAASGNTIYF

d_call: .
j_call: TRBJ2-6
clone_size: .
v_call: TRBV5-4
cdr3_nt: TGTGCCAGCACCCGGGTCGGCTCTGGGGCCAACGTCCTGACTTTC
cdr3_aa: CASTRVGSGANVLTF

d_call: .
j_call: TRBJ1-1
clone_size: .
v_call: TRBV6-1
cdr3_nt: TGTGCCAGCAGGGGAGGGTGGACTGAAGCTTTCTTT
cdr3_aa: CASRGGWTEAFF

d_call: .
j_call: TRBJ2-1
clone_size: .
v_call: TRBV6-1
cdr3_nt: TGTGCCAGCAGGGCCCCATACAATGAGCAGTTCTTC
cdr3_aa: CASRAPYNEQFF